This TCR beta chain was profiled in a study of identical twins. Study-level results: Twin sharing of out-of-frame TCR alpha was underestimated by models in monozygotic pairs. Within cord blood, abundant beta clonotypes carried fewer insertions, but memory repertoires showed no such trend. Sequences that were out-of-frame, alpha and twin-shared displayed an excess of low generation probability.

This clonotype was seen a handful of times. Antigen specificity is unknown. The V end lost 8 bases, the J end lost 4 bases, and 8 bases lay between the germline ends. CDR3 length equals 12 residues. In TCRdb, the 5' RACE reads were re-called with MiXCR into one record per CDR3 protein. The data show around 370,000 distinct CDR3 sequences, roughly 9% seen once. This sequence joins TRBV12-3 or TRBV12-4 and TRBJ2-2; no clear D. Material for sequencing was naive T cells sorted from blood. This receptor was taken from a woman in her fifties or sixties in good health. The CDR3, as DNA: TGTGCCAGCGGGCCGAGCACCGGGGAGCTGTTTTTT. Translating gives CASGPSTGELFF.